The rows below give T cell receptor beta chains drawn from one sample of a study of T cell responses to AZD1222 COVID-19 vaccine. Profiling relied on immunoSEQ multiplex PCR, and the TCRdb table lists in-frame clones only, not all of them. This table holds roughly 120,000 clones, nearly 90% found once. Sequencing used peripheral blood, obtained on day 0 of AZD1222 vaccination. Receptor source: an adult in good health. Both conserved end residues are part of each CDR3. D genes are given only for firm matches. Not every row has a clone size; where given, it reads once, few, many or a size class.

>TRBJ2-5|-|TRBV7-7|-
CASSLEPRATRTQYF
TGTGCCAGCAGCTTAGAACCCCGGGCTACCCGAACCCAGTACTTC
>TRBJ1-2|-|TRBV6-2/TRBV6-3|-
CASSSPAGGASGYTF
TGTGCCAGCAGTTCGCCCGCGGGGGGTGCGTCCGGCTACACCTTC
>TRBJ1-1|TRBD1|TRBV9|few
CASSVATGVRSTEAFF
TGTGCCAGCAGCGTAGCTACAGGGGTGAGAAGTACTGAAGCTTTCTTT
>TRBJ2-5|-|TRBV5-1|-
CASSQGPLRETQYF
TGCGCCAGCAGCCAGGGACCCCTTCGGGAGACCCAGTACTTC
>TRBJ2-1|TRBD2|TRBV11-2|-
CASSLGTSGRAYEQFF
TGTGCCAGCAGCTTAGGGACTAGCGGGAGGGCCTATGAGCAGTTCTTC
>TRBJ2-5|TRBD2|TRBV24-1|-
CATIRLAQTQETQYF
TGTGCCACCATCAGACTAGCGCAGACACAAGAGACCCAGTACTTC
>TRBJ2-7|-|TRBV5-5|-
CASSLAGEPQQYF
TGTGCCAGCAGCTTGGCCGGGGAGCCTCAGCAGTACTTC
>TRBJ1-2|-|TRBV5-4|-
CASSSPDSYGYTF
TGTGCCAGCAGCTCCCCGGATAGCTATGGCTACACCTTC
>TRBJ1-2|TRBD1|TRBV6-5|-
CASMTRDRDYGYTF
TGTGCCAGCATGACCCGGGACAGGGACTATGGCTACACCTTC
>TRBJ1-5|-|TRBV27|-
CASSRDRSNQPQHF
TGTGCCAGCAGTCGGGATAGGTCCAATCAGCCCCAGCATTTT
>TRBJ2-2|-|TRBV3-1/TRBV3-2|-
CASRSNTGELFF
TGTGCCAGCAGAAGTAACACCGGGGAGCTGTTTTTT
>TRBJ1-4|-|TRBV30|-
CASNFPGEKLFF
TGTGCCTCTAATTTCCCAGGGGAAAAACTGTTTTTT
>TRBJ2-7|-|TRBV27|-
CASSSSFTISYEQYF
TGTGCCAGCAGTTCTAGTTTTACGATCTCCTACGAGCAGTACTTC
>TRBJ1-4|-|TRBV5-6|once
CASSLVGSTTNEKLFF
TGTGCCAGCAGCTTGGTTGGCTCTACAACTAATGAAAAACTGTTTTTT
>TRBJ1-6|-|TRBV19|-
CASSFLSINSPLHF
TGTGCCAGTAGTTTCTTAAGTATTAATTCACCCCTCCACTTT